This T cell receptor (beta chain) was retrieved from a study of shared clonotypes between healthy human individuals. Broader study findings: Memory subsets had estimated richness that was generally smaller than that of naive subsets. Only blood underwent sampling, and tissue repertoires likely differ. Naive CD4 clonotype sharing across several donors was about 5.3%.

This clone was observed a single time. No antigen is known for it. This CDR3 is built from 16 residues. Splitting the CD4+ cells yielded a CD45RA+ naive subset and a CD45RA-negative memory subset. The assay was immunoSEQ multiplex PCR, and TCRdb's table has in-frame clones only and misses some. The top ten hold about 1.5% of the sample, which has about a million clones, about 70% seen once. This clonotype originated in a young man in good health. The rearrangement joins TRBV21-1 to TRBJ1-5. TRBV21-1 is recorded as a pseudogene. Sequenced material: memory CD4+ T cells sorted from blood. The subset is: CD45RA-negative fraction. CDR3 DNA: TGTGCCAGCAGCAAAATGCAGACCCATAGCAATCAGCCCCAGCATTTT. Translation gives CASSKMQTHSNQPQHF.